Sequencing of this T cell receptor (beta chain) was carried out in a study of T-cell reconstitution after alpha-beta-depleted transplantation in children. The TCRbeta library incorporated unique molecular identifiers. TCRdb used MiXCR to reprocess the PCR reads, holding one entry per CDR3 protein. The repertoire includes approximately 520,000 distinct CDR3 sequences, approximately 29% of them detected once, and 2% to 2.5% sits in the top ten. Germline-derived CDR1 and CDR2 are LNHNV and YYDKDF (reference sequence). The CDR3 has 17 residues. V gave up 1 base and J gave up 4 bases, with 17 bases separating them. This clonotype showed up just a few times.

The rearrangement joins TRBV15 to TRBJ2-1, with a tentative D call TRBD2 (6 bases). This sequence was found in a human donor who donated a stem cell graft to a child with aplastic anemia. Here the sequenced sample was PBMCs from the stem cell graft donor, taken from the stem cell graft. The CDR3 protein is CATSRGPPGTSYNEQFF. The CDR3, as DNA: TGTGCCACCAGCAGAGGACCCCCCGGGACTTCTTACAATGAGCAGTTCTTC.